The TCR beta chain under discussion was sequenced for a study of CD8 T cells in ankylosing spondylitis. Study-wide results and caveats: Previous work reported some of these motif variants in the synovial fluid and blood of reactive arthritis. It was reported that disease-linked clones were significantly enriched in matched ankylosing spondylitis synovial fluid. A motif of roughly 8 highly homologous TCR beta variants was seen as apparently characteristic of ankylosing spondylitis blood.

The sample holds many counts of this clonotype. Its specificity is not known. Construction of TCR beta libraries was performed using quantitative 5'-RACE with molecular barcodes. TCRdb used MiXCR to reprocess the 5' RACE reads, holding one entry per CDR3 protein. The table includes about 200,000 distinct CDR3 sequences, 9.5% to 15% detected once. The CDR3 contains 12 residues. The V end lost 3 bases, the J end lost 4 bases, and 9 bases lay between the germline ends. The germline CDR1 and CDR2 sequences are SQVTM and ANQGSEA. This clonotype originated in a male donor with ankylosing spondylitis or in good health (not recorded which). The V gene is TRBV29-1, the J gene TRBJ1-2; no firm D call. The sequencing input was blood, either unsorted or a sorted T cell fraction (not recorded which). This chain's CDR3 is CSVDDGAYGYTF. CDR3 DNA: TGCAGCGTTGATGACGGAGCCTATGGCTACACCTTC.